This note documents a single T cell receptor beta chain sequence. Antigen: not known. The data were taken from a study of T cell repertoires in cytomegalovirus infection. Study as a whole: An indication of both CMV infection and matching HLA type came from public TCR beta signatures.

Study-level results: Dominating the ex vivo response were HLA-C-restricted CMV-specific TCR beta clonotypes. Of the TCR beta families, the public ones yielded a cumulative frequency that identified carriers of CMV plus the relevant HLA.

TCRdb re-called the reads through MiXCR, storing one row per CDR3 protein. The sample records about 360,000 distinct CDR3 sequences, roughly 34% being singletons. The trim removed 6 bases at V and 3 bases at J, leaving 6 bases unmatched. CDR1 is SGHNT, CDR2 YENEEA, per germline. The CDR3 has 14 amino acids. The sample was cultured PBMCs, taken from culture after CMV antigen stimulation. This receptor was taken from a human donor in good health (CMV status not recorded). Some clones in this sample may be carry-over from other donors' samples. The V and J genes are TRBV11-3 and TRBJ1-2; 8 positions match TRBD1. The CDR3 bases are TGTGCCAGCAGTCTGGCAGGGGGCTACTATGGCTACACCTTC. Its protein product is CASSLAGGYYGYTF. Looking up the rest from reference TRBV11-3 and TRBJ1-2 gives the full variable domain: EAGVVQSPRYKIIEKKQPVAFWCNPISGHNTLYWYLQNLGQGPELLIRYENEEAVDDSQLPKDRFSAERLKGVDSTLKIQPAELGDSAVYLCASSLAGGYYGYTFGSGTRLTVV.